The rows below give T cell receptor beta chains drawn from one sample of a study of early T cells in non-severe SARS-CoV-2 infection. TCRdb processed the 5' RACE reads anew with MiXCR; each CDR3 protein has one entry. The sample lists some 40,000 distinct CDR3 sequences, 5.4% occurring once. The source was whole blood, collected at baseline. These receptors came from an adult who was a healthcare worker with PCR-confirmed SARS-CoV-2 infection or an uninfected control (not recorded which). Each CDR3 is given with its conserved first and last residue. Each record gives: D gene, V gene, J gene, clone size, CDR3 DNA, CDR3 protein. A D gene is named only where the DNA matches it firmly. Clone size is stated in some rows and not others, as once, few, many or a class when expanded.

TRBD1,TRBV20-1,TRBJ1-4,many,TGCAGTGCTCGGGACAGGTGGGAGGGAAAACTGTTTTTT,CSARDRWEGKLFF
NA,TRBV28,TRBJ2-2,NA,TGTGCCAGCAGTTTCTTGAGACTAGGCACCGGGGAGCTGTTTTTT,CASSFLRLGTGELFF
NA,TRBV28,TRBJ2-1,NA,TGTGCCAGCAGTTTATATGAGCAGTTCTTC,CASSLYEQFF
TRBD1,TRBV4-1,TRBJ1-2,many,TGCGCCAGCAGCCCGGAGCAGGGGGTCAATGGCTACACCTTC,CASSPEQGVNGYTF
TRBD2,TRBV6-1,TRBJ2-1,many,TGTGCCAGCAGAAAGCGGGAGGGGGGCGATGAGCAGTTCTTC,CASRKREGGDEQFF
TRBD2,TRBV20-1,TRBJ2-1,many,TGCAGTGCTAGGAAGCTAGCGGGAGGCTTAAATGAGCAGTTCTTC,CSARKLAGGLNEQFF
NA,TRBV15,TRBJ1-6,NA,TGTGCCACCGCTAAGGATTATTCACCCCTCCACTTT,CATAKDYSPLHF
NA,TRBV3-1,TRBJ1-2,many,TGTGCCAGCAGCCAAGACACCAATATCCGGGGATCTCTCTATGGCTACACCTTC,CASSQDTNIRGSLYGYTF
NA,TRBV7-2,TRBJ1-1,NA,TGTGCCAGCAGCTTAGTCTGGACAGCTGAAGCTTTCTTT,CASSLVWTAEAFF
NA,TRBV18,TRBJ1-1,many,TGTGCCAGCTCACCGGGTAATGAAGCTTTCTTT,CASSPGNEAFF
NA,TRBV6-1,TRBJ1-2,many,TGTGCCAGCAGTGATGGGTCAGGGCGCTATGGCTACACCTTC,CASSDGSGRYGYTF
NA,TRBV4-1,TRBJ2-4,NA,TGCGCCAGCAGCCAACCTCGGGACTTCGGGAACATTCAGTACTTC,CASSQPRDFGNIQYF
NA,TRBV18,TRBJ2-5,many,TGTGCCAGCTCACTTCAGGGTCGGGAGACCCAGTACTTC,CASSLQGRETQYF
NA,TRBV9,TRBJ1-1,few,TGTGCCAGCAGCGTAGAACCGATGAACACTGAAGCTTTCTTT,CASSVEPMNTEAFF
NA,TRBV19,TRBJ2-5,many,TGTGCCAGTAGTATAGGAAACACCCAAGAGACCCAGTACTTC,CASSIGNTQETQYF
NA,TRBV10-3,TRBJ2-1,many,TGTGCCATCAGTGACAGGGAATACAATGAGCAGTTCTTC,CAISDREYNEQFF
NA,TRBV18,TRBJ2-2,many,TGTGCCAGCTCGCCCGGGGGACGGACGACCGGGGAGCTGTTTTTT,CASSPGGRTTGELFF
NA,TRBV24-1,TRBJ2-3,NA,TGTGCCACCGCCCCCCGGGGAAGAGATACGCAGTATTTT,CATAPRGRDTQYF
NA,TRBV12-3/TRBV12-4,TRBJ1-6,NA,TGTGCCAGCTCAAAGAGGGGGGGTCAGTATTATAATTCACCCCTCCACTTT,CASSKRGGQYYNSPLHF
TRBD1,TRBV28,TRBJ2-7,many,TGTGCCAGCAGTAGGTCCGGGACAGGGCTTTACGAGCAGTACTTC,CASSRSGTGLYEQYF
NA,TRBV6-6,TRBJ2-2,many,TGTGCCAGCACTCCCTTTATTGGTCGGGGTAAAGCGAACACCGGGGAGCTGTTTTTT,CASTPFIGRGKANTGELFF
TRBD2,TRBV20-1,TRBJ2-7,many,TGCAGTGCGACAGGACTAGCGGGAGCTCCCGAGCAGTACTTC,CSATGLAGAPEQYF
NA,TRBV5-4,TRBJ1-5,many,TGTGCCAGCAGCTTGCCGAGGGGGTTCAAGCCCCAGCATTTT,CASSLPRGFKPQHF
TRBD1,TRBV3-1,TRBJ1-1,many,TGTGCCAGCAGCCGCCGGGACAGGGGACTTATGAACACTGAAGCTTTCTTT,CASSRRDRGLMNTEAFF
NA,TRBV23-1,TRBJ2-2,many,TGCGCCAGCAGTCCGGGGACCGGGGAGCTGTTTTTT,CASSPGTGELFF
NA,TRBV6-2/TRBV6-3,TRBJ2-5,few,TGTGCCAGCAGTTACTCCTTGGCTTCCGGAGAGACCCAGTACTTC,CASSYSLASGETQYF
NA,TRBV19,TRBJ2-5,many,TGTGCCAGTAGTAGTCGGCAGGTAGAGACCCAGTACTTC,CASSSRQVETQYF
TRBD2,TRBV2,TRBJ2-1,many,TGTGCCAGCAGTGAGTTAGCGGGCGAATACAATGAGCAGTTCTTC,CASSELAGEYNEQFF
TRBD1,TRBV6-5,TRBJ2-5,many,TGTGCCAGCAGTCGGACAGGGAAAGAGACCCAGTACTTC,CASSRTGKETQYF
NA,TRBV12-3/TRBV12-4,TRBJ2-1,NA,TGTGCCAGCAGTTTATATGAGCGGTACTACAATGAGCAGTTCTTC,CASSLYERYYNEQFF
TRBD1,TRBV7-9,TRBJ2-3,many,TGTGCCAGCAGCTTCGGACAGGTCCTTGTCACAGATACGCAGTATTTT,CASSFGQVLVTDTQYF
TRBD2,TRBV6-1,TRBJ2-3,NA,TGTGCCAGCAGTGAAGAACTAGCGGGAGGAGCCAACGAGTATTTT,CASSEELAGGANEYF
TRBD1,TRBV2,TRBJ1-4,NA,TGTGCCAGCAGTGAGGGACAGTTCTTCAATGAAAAACTGTTTTTT,CASSEGQFFNEKLFF
NA,TRBV5-1,TRBJ1-5,many,TGCGCCAGCAGCCCCGGAGTATATAGCAATCAGCCCCAGCATTTT,CASSPGVYSNQPQHF
NA,TRBV12-3/TRBV12-4,TRBJ2-6,many,TGTGCCAGCAGTTCCTCTGGGGCCAACGTCCTGACTTTT,CASSSSGANVLTF
TRBD2,TRBV15,TRBJ2-1,many,TGTGCCACCAGCGGCGGGACTAGCGGGTACAATGAGCAGTTCTTC,CATSGGTSGYNEQFF